This T cell receptor (beta chain) was retrieved from a study of Ad26.COV2.S vaccination and SARS-CoV-2 variants. About the research overall: Donor was assigned to the Ad26.COV2.S arm of trial COV1001.

CDR3 length equals 18 residues. Trimming removed 1 base from V and 1 base from J, with 20 bases in between. Germline values: CDR1 MDHEN, CDR2 SYDVKM. Here immunoSEQ multiplex PCR was the method, and the copy in TCRdb shows in-frame clones only, minus some. The sample lists about 390,000 clones; over 80% were seen once. Treatment indicated: roughly 20 received Ad26.COV2.S at low or high dose, single or two shots; about 5 received placebo; per-sample allocation not given. Specimens were obtained on day 63 following the first vaccine or placebo injection. The V and J genes are TRBV28 and TRBJ2-7; possible D gene TRBD1, 6 bases. Here the sequenced sample was peripheral blood, taken in a trial of Ad26.COV2.S vaccine versus placebo. This clonotype originated in a person between 18 and 60 years old who received the Ad26.COV2.S COVID-19 vaccine or a placebo. CDR3 sequence reads: CASSLFLRARGNSYEQYF. CDR3 sequence (DNA): TGTGCCAGCAGTTTATTCCTCCGGGCCAGGGGAAATTCCTACGAGCAGTACTTC.